One sample yielded the 4 T cell receptor beta chains listed below, sequenced in a study of blood T cell repertoires in COVID-19. The table came from immunoSEQ multiplex PCR; TCRdb's copy has only in-frame clones and leaves some out. The data hold approximately 250,000 clones, with around 90% observed a single time. Sequencing was carried out using peripheral blood. These receptors originate from a man aged 30-40 years with COVID-19, enrolled during active disease.

The chain is built from TRBV12-5 and TRBJ2-2, with D perhaps TRBD2 (6 bases). Germline CDR1 LGHNT, CDR2 FRNRAP. This CDR3 has 16 amino acids. The V end lost 4 bases, the J end lost 6 bases, and 18 bases lay between the germline ends. DNA for the CDR3: TGTGCTAGTGGTTCCCCCTCGCCAGGGAGGCCCGGGGAGCTGTTTTTT. It codes for CASGSPSPGRPGELFF.

This clone occurred once. The gene calls are TRBV5-6 and TRBJ2-7, with 15 bases that match TRBD2. Germline CDR1 and CDR2: SGHDT and YYEEEE. The CDR3 extends over 19 amino acids. With V trimmed by 0 bases and J by 3 bases, 10 bases remained unmatched. The CDR3 region has the DNA TGTGCCAGCAGCTTGGGCCCGGGACTAGCGGGGGGAAAGATCTACGAGCAGTACTTC. Residues: CASSLGPGLAGGKIYEQYF.

This chain connects TRBV19 to TRBJ1-2; 7 nucleotides match TRBD1. The length of the CDR3 is 14 residues. V dropped 3 bases and J dropped 8; count of bases not matched to a gene: 9. CDR1 and CDR2 from the germline V gene are LNHDA and SQIVND (reference sequence). This chain's CDR3 is CASSISSDRAGYTF. In DNA, the CDR3 is TGTGCCAGTAGTATCAGCTCTGACAGGGCGGGCTACACCTTC.

The V gene is TRBV6-5, the J gene TRBJ2-6, with 9 bases fitting TRBD1. From germline, CDR1 is MNHEY and CDR2 SVGAGI. With V trimmed by 2 bases and J by 2 bases, 1 base remained unmatched. This CDR3 is 16 amino acids long. In DNA, the CDR3 is TGTGCCAGCAGTTACGGGGACAGGGCTGGGGCCAACGTCCTGACTTTC. This translates into CASSYGDRAGANVLTF.